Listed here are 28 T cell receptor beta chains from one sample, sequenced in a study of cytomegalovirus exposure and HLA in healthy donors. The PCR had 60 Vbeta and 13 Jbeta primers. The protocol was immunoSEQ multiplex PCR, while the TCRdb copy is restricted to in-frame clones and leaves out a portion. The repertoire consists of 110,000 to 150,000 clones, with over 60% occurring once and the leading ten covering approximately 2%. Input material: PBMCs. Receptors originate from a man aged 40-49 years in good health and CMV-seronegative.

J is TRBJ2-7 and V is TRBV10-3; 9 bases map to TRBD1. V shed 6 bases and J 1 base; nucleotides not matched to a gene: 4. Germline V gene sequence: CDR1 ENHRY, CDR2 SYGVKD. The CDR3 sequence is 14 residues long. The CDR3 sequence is CAIRRQGESYEQYF. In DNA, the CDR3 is TGTGCCATCAGGAGACAGGGGGAGTCCTACGAGCAGTACTTC.

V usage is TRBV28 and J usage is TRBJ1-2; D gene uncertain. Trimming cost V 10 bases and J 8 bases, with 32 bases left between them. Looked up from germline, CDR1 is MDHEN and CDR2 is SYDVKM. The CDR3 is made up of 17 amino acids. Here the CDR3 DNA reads TGTGCCATCGATGAGCCTCCTGAGACTAGCGGCCGGAAAGGCTACACCTTC. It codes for CAIDEPPETSGRKGYTF.

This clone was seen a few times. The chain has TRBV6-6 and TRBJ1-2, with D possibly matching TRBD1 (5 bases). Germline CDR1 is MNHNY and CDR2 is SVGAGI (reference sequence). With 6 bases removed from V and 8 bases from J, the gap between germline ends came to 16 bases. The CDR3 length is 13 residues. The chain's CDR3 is CASRGRGEDGYTF. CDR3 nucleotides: TGTGCCAGCAGGGGGCGGGGAGAGGACGGCTACACCTTC.

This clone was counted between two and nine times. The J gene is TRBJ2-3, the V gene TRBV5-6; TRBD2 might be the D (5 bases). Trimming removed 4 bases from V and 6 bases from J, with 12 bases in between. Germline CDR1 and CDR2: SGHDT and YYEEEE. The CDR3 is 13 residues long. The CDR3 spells CASSQDFADTQYF. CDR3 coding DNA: TGTGCCAGCAGCCAGGACTTTGCGGATACGCAGTATTTT.

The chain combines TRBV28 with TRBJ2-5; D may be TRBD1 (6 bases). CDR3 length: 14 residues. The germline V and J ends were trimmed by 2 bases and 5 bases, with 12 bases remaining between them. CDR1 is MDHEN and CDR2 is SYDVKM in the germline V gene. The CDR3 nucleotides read TGTGCCAGCAGTTTAAGGTCAGGGGATGAGACCCAGTACTTC. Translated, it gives CASSLRSGDETQYF.

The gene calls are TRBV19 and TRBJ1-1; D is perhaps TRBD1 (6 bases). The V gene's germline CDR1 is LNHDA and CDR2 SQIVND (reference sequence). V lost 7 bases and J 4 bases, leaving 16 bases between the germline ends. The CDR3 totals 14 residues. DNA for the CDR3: TGTGCCAGTAAATTAGGGGGTAGTAGCACTGAAGCTTTCTTT. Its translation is CASKLGGSSTEAFF.

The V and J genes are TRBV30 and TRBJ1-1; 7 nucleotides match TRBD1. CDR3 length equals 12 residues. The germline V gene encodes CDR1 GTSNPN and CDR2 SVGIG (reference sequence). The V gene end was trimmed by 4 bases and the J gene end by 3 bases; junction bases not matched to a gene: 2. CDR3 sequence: CAWKTGYTEAFF. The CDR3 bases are TGTGCCTGGAAGACAGGGTACACTGAAGCTTTCTTT.

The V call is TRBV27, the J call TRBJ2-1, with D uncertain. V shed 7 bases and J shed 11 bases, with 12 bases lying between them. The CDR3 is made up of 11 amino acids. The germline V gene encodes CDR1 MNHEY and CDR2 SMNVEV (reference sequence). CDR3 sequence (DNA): TGTGCCAGCATCAAGGATAGCAAGCAGTTCTTC. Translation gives CASIKDSKQFF.

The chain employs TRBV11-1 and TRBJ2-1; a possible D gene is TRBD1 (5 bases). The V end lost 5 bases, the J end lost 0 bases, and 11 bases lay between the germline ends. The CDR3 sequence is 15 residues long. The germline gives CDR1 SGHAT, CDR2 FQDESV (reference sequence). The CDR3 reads CASSIDSSSYNEQFF. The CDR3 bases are TGTGCCAGCAGCATCGACAGTAGCTCCTACAATGAGCAGTTCTTC.

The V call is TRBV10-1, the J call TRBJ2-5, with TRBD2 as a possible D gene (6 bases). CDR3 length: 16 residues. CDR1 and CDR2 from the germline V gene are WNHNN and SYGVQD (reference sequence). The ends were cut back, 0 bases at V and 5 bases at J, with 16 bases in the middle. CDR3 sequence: CASSESILEGLETQYF. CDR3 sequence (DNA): TGCGCCAGCAGTGAGTCGATTTTGGAGGGGCTGGAGACCCAGTACTTC.

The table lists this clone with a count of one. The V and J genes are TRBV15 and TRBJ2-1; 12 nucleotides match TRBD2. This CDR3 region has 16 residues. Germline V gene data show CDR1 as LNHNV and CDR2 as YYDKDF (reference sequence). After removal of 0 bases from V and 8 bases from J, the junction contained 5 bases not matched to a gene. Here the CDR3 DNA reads TGTGCCACCAGCAGAGATGTGAGACTAGCGGGAGATGAGCAGTTCTTC. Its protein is CATSRDVRLAGDEQFF.

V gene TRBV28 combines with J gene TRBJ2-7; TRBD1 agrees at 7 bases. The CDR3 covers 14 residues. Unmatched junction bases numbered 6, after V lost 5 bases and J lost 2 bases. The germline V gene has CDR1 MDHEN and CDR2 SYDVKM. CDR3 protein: CASSQGQMTYEQYF. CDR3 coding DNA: TGTGCCAGCAGTCAGGGACAGATGACCTACGAGCAGTACTTC.

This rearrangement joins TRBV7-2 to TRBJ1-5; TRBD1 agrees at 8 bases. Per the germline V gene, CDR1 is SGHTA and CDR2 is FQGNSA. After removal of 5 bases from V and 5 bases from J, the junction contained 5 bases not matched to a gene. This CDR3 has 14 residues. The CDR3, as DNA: TGTGCCAGCAGCCCCGGACAGGGATATCAGCCCCAGCATTTT. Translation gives CASSPGQGYQPQHF.

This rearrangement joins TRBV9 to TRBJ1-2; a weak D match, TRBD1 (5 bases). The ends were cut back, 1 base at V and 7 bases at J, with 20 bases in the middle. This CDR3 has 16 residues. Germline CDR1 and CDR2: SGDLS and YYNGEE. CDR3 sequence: CASSVTPDRVASGYTF. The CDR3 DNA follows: TGTGCCAGCAGCGTAACCCCAGACAGAGTCGCATCTGGCTACACCTTC.

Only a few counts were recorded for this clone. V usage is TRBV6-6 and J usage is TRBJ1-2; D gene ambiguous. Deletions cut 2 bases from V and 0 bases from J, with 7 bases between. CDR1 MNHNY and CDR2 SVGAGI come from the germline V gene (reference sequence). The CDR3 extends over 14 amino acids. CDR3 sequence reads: CASSYGPSNYGYTF. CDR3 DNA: TGTGCCAGCAGTTACGGCCCCTCTAACTATGGCTACACCTTC.

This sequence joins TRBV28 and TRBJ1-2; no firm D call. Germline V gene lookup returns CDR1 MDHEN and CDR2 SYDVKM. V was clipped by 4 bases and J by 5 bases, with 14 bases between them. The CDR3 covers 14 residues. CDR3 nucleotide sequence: TGTGCCAGCAGTTCACCGGCTCGGGGTTATGGCTACACCTTC. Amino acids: CASSSPARGYGYTF.

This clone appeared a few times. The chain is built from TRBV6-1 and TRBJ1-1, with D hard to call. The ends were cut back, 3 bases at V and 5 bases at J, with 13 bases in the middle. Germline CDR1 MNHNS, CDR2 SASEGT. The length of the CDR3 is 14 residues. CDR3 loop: CASSEAGSRTEAFF. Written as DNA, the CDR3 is TGTGCCAGCAGTGAGGCGGGGAGTAGGACTGAAGCTTTCTTT.

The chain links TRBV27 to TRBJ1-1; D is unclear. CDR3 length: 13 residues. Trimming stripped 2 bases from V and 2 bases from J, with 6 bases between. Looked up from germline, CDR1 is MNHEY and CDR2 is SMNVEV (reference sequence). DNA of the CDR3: TGTGCCAGCAGTTTACAGGTAAACACTGAAGCTTTCTTT. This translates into CASSLQVNTEAFF.

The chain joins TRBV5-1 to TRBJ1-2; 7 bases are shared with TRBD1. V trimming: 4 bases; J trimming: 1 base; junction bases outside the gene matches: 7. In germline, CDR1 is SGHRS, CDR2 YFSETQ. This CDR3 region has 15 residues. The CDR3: CASSQDRSLNYGYTF. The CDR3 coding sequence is TGCGCCAGCAGCCAGGACAGGTCACTTAACTATGGCTACACCTTC. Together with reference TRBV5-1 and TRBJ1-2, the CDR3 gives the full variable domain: KAGVTQTPRYLIKTRGQQVTLSCSPISGHRSVSWYQQTPGQGLQFLFEYFSETQRNKGNFPGRFSGRQFSNSRSEMNVSTLELGDSALYLCASSQDRSLNYGYTFGSGTRLTVV.

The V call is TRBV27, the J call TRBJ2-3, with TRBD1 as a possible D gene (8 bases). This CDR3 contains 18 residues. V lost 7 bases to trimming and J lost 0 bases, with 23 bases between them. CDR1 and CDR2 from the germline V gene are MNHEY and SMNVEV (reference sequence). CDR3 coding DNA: TGTGCCAGCACTCTTCTTGGGGGGGGACAGGAAAGCACAGATACGCAGTATTTT. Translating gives CASTLLGGGQESTDTQYF.

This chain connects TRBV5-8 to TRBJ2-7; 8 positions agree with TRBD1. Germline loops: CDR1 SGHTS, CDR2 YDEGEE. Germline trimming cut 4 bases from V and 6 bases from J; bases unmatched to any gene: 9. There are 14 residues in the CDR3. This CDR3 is CASSQDREGAEQYF. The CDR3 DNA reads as TGTGCCAGCAGCCAGGACAGGGAAGGAGCCGAGCAGTACTTC.

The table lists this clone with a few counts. Here the CDR3 DNA reads TGTGCCAGCAGAGATACAGGGTTTGGAGCTTTCTTT. Its protein product is CASRDTGFGAFF. V usage is TRBV7-9 and J usage is TRBJ1-1; TRBD1 might be the D (6 bases). CDR1 and CDR2 from the germline V gene are SEHNR and FQNEAQ (reference sequence). Trimming pared 6 bases from V and 10 bases from J, leaving 15 bases between. The CDR3 contains 12 residues. The variable domain in full, with the rest retrieved from reference TRBV7-9 and TRBJ1-1, is DTGVSQNPRHKITKRGQNVTFRCDPISEHNRLYWYRQTLGQGPEFLTYFQNEAQLEKSRLLSDRFSAERPKGSFSTLEIQRTEQGDSAMYLCASRDTGFGAFFGQGTRLTVV.

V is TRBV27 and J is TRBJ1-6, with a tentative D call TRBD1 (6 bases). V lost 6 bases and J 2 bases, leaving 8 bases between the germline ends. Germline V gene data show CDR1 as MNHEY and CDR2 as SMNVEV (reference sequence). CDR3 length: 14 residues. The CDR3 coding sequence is TGTGCCAGCAGGGACAGAACCTATAATTCACCCCTCCACTTT. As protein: CASRDRTYNSPLHF.

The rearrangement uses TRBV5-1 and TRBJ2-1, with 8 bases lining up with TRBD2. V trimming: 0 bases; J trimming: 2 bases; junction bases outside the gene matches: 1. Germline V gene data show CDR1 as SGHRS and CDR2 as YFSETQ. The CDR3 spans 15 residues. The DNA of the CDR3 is TGCGCCAGCAGCTTGGTAGCGGGAACCTACAATGAGCAGTTCTTC. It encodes CASSLVAGTYNEQFF.

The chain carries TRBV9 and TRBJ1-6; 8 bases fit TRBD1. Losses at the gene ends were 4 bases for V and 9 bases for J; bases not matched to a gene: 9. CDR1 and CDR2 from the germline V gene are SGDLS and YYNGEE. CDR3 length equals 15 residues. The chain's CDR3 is CASSITGTGFSPLHF. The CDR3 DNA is TGTGCCAGCAGCATTACCGGGACAGGATTTTCACCCCTCCACTTT.

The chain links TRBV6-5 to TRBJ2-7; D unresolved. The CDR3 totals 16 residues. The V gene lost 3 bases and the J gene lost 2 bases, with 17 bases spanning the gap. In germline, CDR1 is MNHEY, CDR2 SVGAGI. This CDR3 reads CASSYAVGELPYEQYF. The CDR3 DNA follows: TGTGCCAGCAGTTATGCGGTGGGTGAGCTGCCCTACGAGCAGTACTTC.

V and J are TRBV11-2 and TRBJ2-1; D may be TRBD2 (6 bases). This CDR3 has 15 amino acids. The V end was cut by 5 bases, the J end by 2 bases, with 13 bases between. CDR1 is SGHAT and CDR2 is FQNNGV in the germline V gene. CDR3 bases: TGTGCCAGCAGCCTCATAGCGGCCCCCTACAATGAGCAGTTCTTC. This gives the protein CASSLIAAPYNEQFF.

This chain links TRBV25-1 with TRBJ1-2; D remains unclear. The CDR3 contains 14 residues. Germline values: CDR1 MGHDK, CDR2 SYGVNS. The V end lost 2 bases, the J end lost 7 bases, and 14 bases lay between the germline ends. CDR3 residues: CASSERGYGAGYTF. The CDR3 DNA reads TGTGCCAGCAGTGAACGAGGGTATGGCGCTGGCTACACCTTC.